The 6 T cell receptor beta chains reported below all come from one sample, sequenced in a study of cytomegalovirus exposure and HLA in healthy donors (dated 2017 in TCRdb). Library creation used the immunoSEQ multiplex PCR assay. The multiplex PCR relied on a mix of 60 forward primers for TCR Vbeta segments and 13 reverse primers for TCR Jbeta segments. The immuneACCESS repertoire file appears here via TCRdb, limited to in-frame rearrangements. These files lack a portion of the clones; in checked studies, under half of the deficit traces to unresolved V genes, and the cause of the others is not known. The sample yields about 77,000 clones; roughly 79% were counted once. In total, the top ten clones hold roughly 1.5% of the sample. The sample was PBMCs. All receptors derive from a middle-aged man in good health and CMV-seronegative.

CDR3 protein: CASSLGQYNYGYTF. The CDR3 nucleotides read TGTGCCAGCAGCTTGGGACAGTATAACTATGGCTACACCTTC. The chain combines TRBV7-8 with TRBJ1-2; TRBD1 aligns across 7 bases. The germline V gene encodes CDR1 SGHVS and CDR2 FQNEAQ. The CDR3 runs 14 residues. The V segment lost 3 bases and the J segment 1 base; nucleotides outside the gene matches: 2.

The chain joins TRBV21-1 to TRBJ2-3; the tabulated D call, TRBD2, remains unverified against the DNA. TRBV21-1 is designated a pseudogene. The CDR3 runs 15 residues. CDR3: CASSKASGSTDTQYF. CDR3 coding DNA: TGTGCCAGCAGCAAAGCTAGCGGGAGCACAGATACGCAGTATTTT.

This chain connects TRBV5-1 to TRBJ2-1; TRBD2 agrees at 11 bases. The V gene's germline CDR1 is SGHRS and CDR2 YFSETQ. CDR3 length equals 14 residues. J was trimmed by 7 bases and V by 5 bases; bases with no gene match: 5. This CDR3 is CASSTSGRGNEQFF. In DNA, the CDR3 is TGCGCCAGCAGTACTAGCGGGAGAGGAAATGAGCAGTTCTTC.

CDR3 residues: CAESRGPVRNEQFF. In DNA, the CDR3 is TGTGCGGAGTCGCGGGGTCCTGTTAGGAATGAGCAGTTCTTC. This chain connects TRBV30 to TRBJ2-1; TRBD2 is a possible D gene (6 bases). Germline V gene lookup returns CDR1 GTSNPN and CDR2 SVGIG (reference sequence). There are 14 residues in the CDR3. Using reference TRBV30 and TRBJ2-1 for the parts outside the CDR3, the full variable domain is SQTIHQWPATLVQPVGSPLSLECTVEGTSNPNLYWYRQAAGRGLQLLFYSVGIGQISSEVPQNLSASRPQDRQFILSSKKLLLSDSGFYLCAESRGPVRNEQFFGPGTRLTVL.

The V gene is TRBV28, the J gene TRBJ2-5, with D perhaps matching TRBD1 (5 bases). The end of the DNA fits TRBJ2-7 better, so the J call may be wrong. This CDR3 has 14 residues. Germline CDR1 and CDR2: MDHEN and SYDVKM. In nucleotides, the CDR3 is TGTGCCAGCTATCTTAAGGGGAATAGGTACGAGCAGTACTTC. Protein product: CASYLKGNRYEQYF.

The chain recombines TRBV7-2 with TRBJ1-1, with TRBD1 as a possible D gene (5 bases). The germline V gene has CDR1 SGHTA and CDR2 FQGNSA. The V and J ends lost 5 bases and 7 bases respectively, with 20 bases between them. The CDR3 length is 15 residues. This CDR3 reads CASSRFPRGGGEAFF. The CDR3 DNA sequence: TGTGCCAGCAGCCGTTTTCCGCGGGGCGGGGGTGAAGCTTTCTTT.